The source of this TCR beta chain is a study of T-cell reconstitution after alpha-beta-depleted transplantation in children. General study results and limits: Day-60 TCRbeta diversity that was high in some patients was derived from surviving recipient T cells and thymic progenitors.

This clonotype was observed at least ten times. Antigen unknown. The CDR3 length is 16 residues. The germline V and J ends were trimmed by 2 bases and 2 bases, with 13 bases remaining between them. Germline CDR1 and CDR2: KGHDR and SFDVKD. TCRbeta library preparation incorporated unique molecular identifiers. TCRdb re-analysed the PCR reads in MiXCR, keeping a single row per CDR3 protein. Here the sample spans 400,000 to 550,000 distinct CDR3 sequences, roughly a tenth being singletons. Sequencing used PBMCs, obtained before TCRalphabeta/CD19-depleted stem cell transplant. This receptor was identified in a child between 2 and 9 years old with inherited bone marrow failure, due to receive a stem cell transplant. The chain recombines TRBV24-1 with TRBJ2-3; no definite D call. The CDR3 region is CATSDWSTGTTDTQYF. DNA of the CDR3: TGTGCCACCAGTGATTGGTCCACCGGAACCACAGATACGCAGTATTTT.